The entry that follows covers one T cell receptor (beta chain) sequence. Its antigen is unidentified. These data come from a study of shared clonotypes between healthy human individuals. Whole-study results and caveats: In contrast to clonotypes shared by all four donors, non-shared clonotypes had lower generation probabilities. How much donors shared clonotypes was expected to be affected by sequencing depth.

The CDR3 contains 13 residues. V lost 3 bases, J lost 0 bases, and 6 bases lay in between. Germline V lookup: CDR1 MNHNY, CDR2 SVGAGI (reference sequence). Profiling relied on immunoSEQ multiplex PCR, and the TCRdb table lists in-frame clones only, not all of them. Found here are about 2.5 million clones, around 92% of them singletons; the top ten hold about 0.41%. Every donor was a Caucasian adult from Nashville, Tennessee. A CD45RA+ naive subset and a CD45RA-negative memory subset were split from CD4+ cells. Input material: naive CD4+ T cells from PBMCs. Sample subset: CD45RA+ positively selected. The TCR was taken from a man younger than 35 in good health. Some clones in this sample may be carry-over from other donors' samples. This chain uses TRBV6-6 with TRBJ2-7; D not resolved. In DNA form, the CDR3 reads TGTGCCAGCAGTTATCCGGTCTCCTACGAGCAGTACTTC. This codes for CASSYPVSYEQYF.